One sample yielded the 27 T cell receptor beta chains listed below, sequenced in a study of T cell responses to AZD1222 COVID-19 vaccine. TCRdb's copy holds only in-frame clones and misses some; the assay was immunoSEQ multiplex PCR. The sample lists roughly 170,000 clones, about 90% occurring once. Sequencing was performed on peripheral blood, taken on day 0 of AZD1222 vaccination. These receptors were taken from an adult in good health.

This clone was recorded many times. The V call is TRBV6-4, the J call TRBJ2-2, with 7 bases aligning to TRBD1. The CDR3 covers 15 residues. Germline CDR1 and CDR2: MRHNA and SNTAGT. V lost 3 bases to trimming and J lost 1 base; unmatched junction nucleotides: 2. CDR3 nucleotide sequence: TGTGCCAGCAGTGATTCAGGGGGGAACACCGGGGAGCTGTTTTTT. This gives the protein CASSDSGGNTGELFF.

This clone was detected once. The chain joins TRBV9 to TRBJ2-2; TRBD2 aligns across 12 bases. CDR3 length equals 19 residues. Germline V lookup: CDR1 SGDLS, CDR2 YYNGEE. V lost 3 bases, J lost 2 bases, and 11 bases stayed unmatched. CDR3 sequence: CASSDPPPSGRVNTGELFF. Written as DNA, the CDR3 is TGTGCCAGCAGCGACCCCCCCCCTAGCGGGAGGGTAAACACCGGGGAGCTGTTTTTT.

The chain links TRBV28 to TRBJ2-7, with a possible D match to TRBD1 (5 bases). The CDR3 extends over 14 amino acids. CDR1 and CDR2 (germline): MDHEN, SYDVKM. The V end lost 7 bases, the J end lost 7 bases, and 20 bases lay between the germline ends. The CDR3 DNA reads as TGTGCCAGCACAGGGTCCGTTGATCGGCGGGAGCAGTACTTC. It translates to CASTGSVDRREQYF.

The CDR3 DNA follows: TGTGCCAGCTCACCTGACAGGGCCACTAATGAAAAACTGTTTTTT. Protein sequence: CASSPDRATNEKLFF. V and J are TRBV18 and TRBJ1-4; 7 bases are a match to TRBD1. Per the germline V gene, CDR1 is KGHSH and CDR2 is LQKENI. The CDR3 has 15 amino acids. The J segment lost 2 bases and the V segment lost 3 bases, leaving 3 bases of the junction unmatched.

This clone was seen only once. The chain has TRBV28 and TRBJ2-6; D gene unclear. CDR1 and CDR2 from the germline V gene are MDHEN and SYDVKM. With 7 bases removed from V and 3 bases from J, the gap between germline ends came to 19 bases. The CDR3 totals 17 residues. In DNA form, the CDR3 reads TGTGCCAGCACCCTGGCGTTGGGCAGAAATGGGGCCAACGTCCTGACTTTC. Its translation is CASTLALGRNGANVLTF.

The genes are TRBV28 and TRBJ1-4, with TRBD1 as a possible D gene (5 bases). CDR3 length: 15 residues. Germline-derived CDR1 and CDR2 are MDHEN and SYDVKM. V lost 3 bases and J 2 bases, leaving 10 bases between the germline ends. The DNA of the CDR3 is TGTGCCAGCAGTTTGCACCAGGGCACTAATGAAAAACTGTTTTTT. Its translation: CASSLHQGTNEKLFF.

CDR3 nucleotides: TGTGCCAGTAGCCCCCGGGACACCGATCAGCCCCAGCATTTT. This gives the protein CASSPRDTDQPQHF. The gene calls are TRBV19 and TRBJ1-5; tentatively, D is TRBD1 (6 bases). CDR1 is LNHDA, CDR2 SQIVND, per germline (reference sequence). Trimming left V 6 bases short and J 5 bases short, with 14 bases between. The CDR3 is 14 amino acids.

The chain links TRBV4-1 to TRBJ2-7, with D perhaps TRBD2 (5 bases). In germline, CDR1 is MGHRA, CDR2 YSYEKL. This CDR3 contains 13 residues. The ends were cut back, 8 bases at V and 0 bases at J, with 11 bases in the middle. The DNA for the CDR3 is TGCGCCAGCGGGAGTTGGGGCTCCTACGAGCAGTACTTC. This encodes CASGSWGSYEQYF.

The rearrangement links TRBV11-2 to TRBJ1-5; a weak D match, TRBD1 (6 bases). This CDR3 has 15 residues. V lost 0 bases and J lost 5, with 11 bases in between. Germline V gene data show CDR1 as SGHAT and CDR2 as FQNNGV. The chain's CDR3 is CASSLDTGGYQPQHF. CDR3 nucleotides: TGTGCCAGCAGCTTAGATACCGGGGGCTATCAGCCCCAGCATTTT.

The chain has TRBV11-2 and TRBJ1-4; D remains unclear. The V and J ends lost 0 bases and 10 bases respectively, with 18 bases between them. This CDR3 has 16 residues. Germline V gene sequence: CDR1 SGHAT, CDR2 FQNNGV. The CDR3 coding sequence is TGTGCCAGCAGCTTAGAGGTTAGGCCCCACGACGGAAAACTGTTTTTT. Amino acid sequence: CASSLEVRPHDGKLFF.

V gene TRBV28 combines with J gene TRBJ1-2; the match to TRBD1 covers 7 bases. Trimming removed 6 bases from V and 0 bases from J; junction bases left unmatched: 10. Germline CDR1 and CDR2: MDHEN and SYDVKM. CDR3 length equals 16 residues. The CDR3 DNA is TGTGCCAGCAGCCCCCTAAGGGACAGATCTAACTATGGCTACACCTTC. Protein sequence: CASSPLRDRSNYGYTF.

J is TRBJ1-1 and V is TRBV28; no reliable D call. Trimming took off 5 bases at V and 9 bases at J, with 7 bases between the two ends. Looked up from germline, CDR1 is MDHEN and CDR2 is SYDVKM. This CDR3 spans 10 amino acids. CDR3 bases: TGTGCCAGCAGTAGGCAGAAAGCTTTCTTT. Its protein is CASSRQKAFF. Full variable domain (outside the CDR3, taken from reference TRBV28 and TRBJ1-1): DVKVTQSSRYLVKRTGEKVFLECVQDMDHENMFWYRQDPGLGLRLIYFSYDVKMKEKGDIPEGYSVSREKKERFSLILESASTNQTSMYLCASSRQKAFFGQGTRLTVV.

J is TRBJ2-7 and V is TRBV7-8; 13 bases map to TRBD2. CDR3 length equals 19 residues. Per germline, CDR1 SGHVS and CDR2 FQNEAQ. Losses at the gene ends were 0 bases for V and 0 bases for J; bases not matched to a gene: 8. CDR3 DNA: TGTGCCAGCAGCTTAGCGCGGGGACTAGCGGGGCATAGCTCCTACGAGCAGTACTTC. Translated: CASSLARGLAGHSSYEQYF.

The chain is built from TRBV28 and TRBJ2-5; D assignment may be TRBD1 or TRBD2 (6 bases each). Germline V gives CDR1 MDHEN, CDR2 SYDVKM. V lost 7 bases to trimming and J lost 5 bases, with 20 bases between them. The CDR3 length is 15 residues. DNA of the CDR3: TGTGCCAGCATCCAAGGGGGGAGGAGGACGGAGACCCAGTACTTC. This codes for CASIQGGRRTETQYF.

V gene TRBV18 combines with J gene TRBJ1-1; D call uncertain. Trimming removed 2 bases at V and 0 bases at J, with 10 bases between. CDR1 KGHSH and CDR2 LQKENI come from the germline V gene. This CDR3 is 15 amino acids long. As DNA, the CDR3 is TGTGCCAGCTCACCAGAGGAGGGATTGAACACTGAAGCTTTCTTT. This translates into CASSPEEGLNTEAFF.

The V and J genes are TRBV7-2 and TRBJ1-1, with D tentatively TRBD1 (5 bases). Germline V lookup: CDR1 SGHTA, CDR2 FQGNSA. Trimming cost V 7 bases and J 0 bases, with 18 bases left between them. There are 16 residues in the CDR3. The CDR3 loop is CASIWGRVRVNTEAFF. The CDR3 DNA follows: TGTGCCAGCATCTGGGGCCGGGTACGGGTGAACACTGAAGCTTTCTTT.

This clone was counted a few times. V and J are TRBV5-6 and TRBJ2-2, with D possibly TRBD2 on 5 matching bases. Germline CDR1 and CDR2: SGHDT and YYEEEE. There are 14 residues in the CDR3. V lost 2 bases and J lost 6, with 11 bases in between. Here the CDR3 reads CASSLVEDPGELFF. CDR3 sequence (DNA): TGTGCCAGCAGCTTAGTGGAGGACCCCGGGGAGCTGTTTTTT.

The V gene is TRBV9, the J gene TRBJ1-4, with D unclear. This CDR3 is built from 20 residues. Germline CDR1 is SGDLS and CDR2 is YYNGEE. Trimming took 3 bases from V and 7 from J, leaving 31 bases between them. CDR3 nucleotide sequence: TGTGCCAGCAGCGACACTTATACCACCCCACGAAAGGGCCCCGGTGAAAAACTGTTTTTT. Translation gives CASSDTYTTPRKGPGEKLFF.

V is TRBV7-9 and J is TRBJ2-2; a possible D gene is TRBD1 (6 bases). V was cut by 10 bases and J by 5 bases, with 11 bases left in between. The V gene's germline CDR1 is SEHNR and CDR2 FQNEAQ (reference sequence). The CDR3 sequence is 12 residues long. The CDR3 sequence: CAIVTGTGELFF. CDR3 bases: TGTGCCATCGTTACAGGGACCGGGGAGCTGTTTTTT.

The rearrangement joins TRBV27 to TRBJ2-1; D is ambiguous. Germline CDR1 MNHEY, CDR2 SMNVEV (reference sequence). This CDR3 is built from 17 residues. The V gene lost 5 bases and the J gene lost 1 base, with 18 bases spanning the gap. CDR3 in DNA: TGTGCCAGCAGTACACAACCGACACTGACGTCCTACAATGAGCAGTTCTTC. This gives the protein CASSTQPTLTSYNEQFF.

The rearrangement links TRBV2 to TRBJ2-3; D is ambiguous. Germline CDR1 SNHLY, CDR2 FYNNEI. The CDR3 consists of 12 residues. V lost 7 bases and J 7 bases, leaving 12 bases between the germline ends. Here the CDR3 reads CASNRLANTQYF. The CDR3 DNA is TGTGCCAGCAACAGACTGGCGAATACGCAGTATTTT.

The J gene is TRBJ1-1, the V gene TRBV4-1, with D perhaps TRBD1 (5 bases). V was clipped by 4 bases and J by 1 base, with 13 bases between them. Germline V gene data show CDR1 as MGHRA and CDR2 as YSYEKL. The CDR3 consists of 15 residues. The CDR3 protein is CASSPGPFRNTEAFF. In nucleotides, the CDR3 is TGCGCCAGCAGCCCGGGACCATTCAGGAACACTGAAGCTTTCTTT.

This chain uses TRBV4-3 with TRBJ2-2; the D is unclear. With 4 bases removed from V and 3 bases from J, the gap between germline ends came to 3 bases. Germline V gene lookup returns CDR1 LGHNA and CDR2 YSLEER. CDR3 size: 12 residues. The CDR3 DNA follows: TGCGCCAGCAGCCCCTACACCGGGGAGCTGTTTTTT. Its translation: CASSPYTGELFF.

The chain is built from TRBV5-4 and TRBJ2-2; D gene uncertain. This CDR3 contains 14 residues. The V end was cut by 3 bases, the J end by 3 bases, with 9 bases between. CDR1 SGHNT and CDR2 YYREEE come from the germline V gene (reference sequence). Here the CDR3 reads CASSWASDTGELFF. Written as DNA, the CDR3 is TGTGCCAGCAGCTGGGCCAGCGACACCGGGGAGCTGTTTTTT.

CDR3 nucleotides: TGTGCCAGCAGCTTGGAGTGGGGTGGGGGCACAGATACGCAGTATTTT. Its protein is CASSLEWGGGTDTQYF. The V and J genes are TRBV5-4 and TRBJ2-3; D gene unclear. Germline CDR1 is SGHNT and CDR2 is YYREEE (reference sequence). The CDR3 is 16 residues long. Trimming removed 0 bases at V and 1 base at J, with 12 bases between.

Here the CDR3 reads CASSLMGGPNYGYTF. CDR3 in DNA: TGTGCCAGCAGCCTCATGGGGGGGCCTAACTATGGCTACACCTTC. This sequence joins TRBV3-1 (or the pseudogene TRBV3-2) and TRBJ1-2, with D possibly matching TRBD1 (6 bases). Germline V gene lookup returns CDR1 LGHDT and CDR2 YNNKEL (reference sequence). The CDR3 consists of 15 residues. V lost 4 bases and J 0 bases, leaving 12 bases between the germline ends.

V usage is TRBV11-2 and J usage is TRBJ1-6, with TRBD1 matching 7 bases. V gave up 3 bases and J gave up 4 bases; unmatched junction bases: 6. This CDR3 is 16 amino acids long. The germline CDR1 and CDR2 sequences are SGHAT and FQNNGV. The CDR3 nucleotides read TGTGCCAGCAGCTTCGGGTGGACAGGATATAATTCACCCCTCCACTTT. It translates to CASSFGWTGYNSPLHF.